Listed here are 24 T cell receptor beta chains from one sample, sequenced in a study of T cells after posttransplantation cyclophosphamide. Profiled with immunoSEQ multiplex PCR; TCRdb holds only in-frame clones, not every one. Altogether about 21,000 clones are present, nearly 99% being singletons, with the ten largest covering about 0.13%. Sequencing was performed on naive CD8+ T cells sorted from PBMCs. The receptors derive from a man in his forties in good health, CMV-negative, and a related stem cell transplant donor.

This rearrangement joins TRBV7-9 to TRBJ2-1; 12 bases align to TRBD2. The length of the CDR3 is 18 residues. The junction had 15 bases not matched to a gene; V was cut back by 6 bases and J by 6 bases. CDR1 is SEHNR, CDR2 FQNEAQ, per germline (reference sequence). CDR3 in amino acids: CASRSELGLAGISNEQFF. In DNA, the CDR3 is TGTGCCAGCAGATCCGAGCTCGGACTAGCGGGAATAAGCAATGAGCAGTTCTTC.

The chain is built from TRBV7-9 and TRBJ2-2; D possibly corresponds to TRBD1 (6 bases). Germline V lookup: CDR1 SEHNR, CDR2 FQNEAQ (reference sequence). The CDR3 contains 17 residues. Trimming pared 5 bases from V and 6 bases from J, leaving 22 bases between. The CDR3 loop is CASSPRTKARGAGELFF. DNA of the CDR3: TGTGCCAGCAGCCCTAGAACCAAGGCCAGGGGCGCCGGGGAGCTGTTTTTT.

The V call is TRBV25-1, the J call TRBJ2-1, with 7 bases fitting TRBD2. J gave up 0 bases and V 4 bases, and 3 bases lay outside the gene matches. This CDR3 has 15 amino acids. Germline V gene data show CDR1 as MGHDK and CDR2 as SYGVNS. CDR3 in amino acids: CASSGRENSYNEQFF. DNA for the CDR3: TGTGCCAGCAGTGGGCGGGAGAACTCCTACAATGAGCAGTTCTTC.

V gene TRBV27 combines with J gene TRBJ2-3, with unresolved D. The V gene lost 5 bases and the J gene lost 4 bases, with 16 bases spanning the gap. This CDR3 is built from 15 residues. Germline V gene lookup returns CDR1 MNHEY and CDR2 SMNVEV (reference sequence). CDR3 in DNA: TGTGCCAGCAGTCCCTCTATGGGCTGGGCAGATACGCAGTATTTT. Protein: CASSPSMGWADTQYF.

Written as DNA, the CDR3 is TGTGCCAGCAGTGTGACAGGGTTCTACGAGCAGTACTTC. Residues: CASSVTGFYEQYF. V usage is TRBV27 and J usage is TRBJ2-7, with 7 bases fitting TRBD1. Germline V gene data show CDR1 as MNHEY and CDR2 as SMNVEV (reference sequence). The V and J ends lost 5 bases and 3 bases, in that order; junction bases with no gene match: 4. The CDR3 totals 13 residues.

CDR3 region: CASSNELIAGAPYNEQFF. CDR3 sequence (DNA): TGCGCCAGCAGTAACGAACTAATAGCGGGAGCCCCCTACAATGAGCAGTTCTTC. The chain recombines TRBV10-1 with TRBJ2-1; 9 nucleotides match TRBD2. The trim removed 5 bases at V and 2 bases at J, leaving 13 bases unmatched. Germline V CDR1 and CDR2: WNHNN, SYGVQD (reference sequence). This CDR3 has 18 residues.

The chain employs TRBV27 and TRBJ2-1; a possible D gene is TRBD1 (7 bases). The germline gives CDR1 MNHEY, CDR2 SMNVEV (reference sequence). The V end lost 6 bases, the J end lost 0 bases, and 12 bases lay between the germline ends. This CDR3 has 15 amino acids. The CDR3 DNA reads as TGTGCCAGCAGACAGGGGACTGCCTCCTACAATGAGCAGTTCTTC. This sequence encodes CASRQGTASYNEQFF.

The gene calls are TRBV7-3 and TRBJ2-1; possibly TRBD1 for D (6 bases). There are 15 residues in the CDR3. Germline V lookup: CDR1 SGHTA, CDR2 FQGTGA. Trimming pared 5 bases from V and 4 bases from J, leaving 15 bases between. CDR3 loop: CASSPGQREYNEQFF. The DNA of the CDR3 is TGTGCCAGCAGCCCCGGACAGAGGGAATACAATGAGCAGTTCTTC.

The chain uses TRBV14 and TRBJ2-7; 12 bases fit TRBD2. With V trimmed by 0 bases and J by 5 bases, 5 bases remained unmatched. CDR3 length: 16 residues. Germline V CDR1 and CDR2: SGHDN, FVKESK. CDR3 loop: CASSQEGLAGTNEQYF. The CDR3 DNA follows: TGTGCCAGCAGCCAAGAAGGACTAGCGGGAACCAACGAGCAGTACTTC.

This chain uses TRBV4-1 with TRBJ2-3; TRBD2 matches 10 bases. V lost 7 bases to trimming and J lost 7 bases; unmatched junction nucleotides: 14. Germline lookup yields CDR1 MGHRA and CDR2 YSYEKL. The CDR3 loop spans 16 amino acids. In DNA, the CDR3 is TGCGCCAGCACCCCAGGGGGAGCGGGAGGGCCCAATACGCAGTATTTT. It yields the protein CASTPGGAGGPNTQYF.

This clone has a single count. CDR3 nucleotide sequence: TGTGCCAGCAGTGTCAGAGACAGGGCCAGTGAAAAACTGTTTTTT. This codes for CASSVRDRASEKLFF. The chain joins TRBV28 to TRBJ1-4; TRBD1 matches 7 bases. V trimming: 5 bases; J trimming: 7 bases; junction bases outside the gene matches: 10. Germline values: CDR1 MDHEN, CDR2 SYDVKM. The CDR3 spans 15 residues.

CDR3 residues: CASSQESSGSSYNEQFF. DNA for the CDR3: TGTGCCAGCAGCCAAGAATCTAGCGGGAGCTCCTACAATGAGCAGTTCTTC. The chain couples TRBV4-2 to TRBJ2-1; 10 nucleotides agree with TRBD2. The V gene's germline CDR1 is LGHNA and CDR2 YNFKEQ. V was clipped by 0 bases and J by 0 bases; unmatched bases: 2. The CDR3 runs 17 residues.

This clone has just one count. The CDR3 spells CASSTGQGGSAGELFF. The CDR3 DNA follows: TGTGCCAGCAGCACTGGACAGGGAGGGTCAGCCGGGGAGCTGTTTTTT. V is TRBV13 and J is TRBJ2-2; the D gene is possibly TRBD1 (8 bases). V lost 5 bases to trimming and J lost 6 bases, with 19 bases between them. The CDR3 spans 16 residues. Per the germline V gene, CDR1 is PRHDT and CDR2 is FYEKMQ (reference sequence).

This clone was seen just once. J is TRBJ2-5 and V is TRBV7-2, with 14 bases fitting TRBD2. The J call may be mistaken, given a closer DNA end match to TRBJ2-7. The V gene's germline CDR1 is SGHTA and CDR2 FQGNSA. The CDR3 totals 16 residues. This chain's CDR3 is CASSSGTSGRGYEQYF. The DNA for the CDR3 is TGTGCCAGCAGCTCGGGGACTAGCGGGAGAGGTTACGAGCAGTACTTC.

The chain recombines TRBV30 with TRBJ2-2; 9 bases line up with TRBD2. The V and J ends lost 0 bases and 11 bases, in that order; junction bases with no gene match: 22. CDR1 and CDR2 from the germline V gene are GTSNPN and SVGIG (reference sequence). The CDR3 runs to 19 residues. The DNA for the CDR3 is TGTGCCTGGAGTGTGTCAGGGGTTTTATCGGTAGCGGGAGTAGGTGAGCTGTTTTTT. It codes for CAWSVSGVLSVAGVGELFF.

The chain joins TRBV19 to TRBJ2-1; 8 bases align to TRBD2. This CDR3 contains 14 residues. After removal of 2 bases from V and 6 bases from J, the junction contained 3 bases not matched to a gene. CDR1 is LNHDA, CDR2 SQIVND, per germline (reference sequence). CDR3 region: CASSISAGGNEQFF. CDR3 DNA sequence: TGTGCCAGTAGTATATCGGCGGGGGGCAATGAGCAGTTCTTC.

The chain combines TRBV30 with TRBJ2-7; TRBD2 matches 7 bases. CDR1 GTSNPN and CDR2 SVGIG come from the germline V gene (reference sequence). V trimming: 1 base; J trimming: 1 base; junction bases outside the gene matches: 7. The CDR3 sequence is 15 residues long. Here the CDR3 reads CAWSGSSGRSYEQYF. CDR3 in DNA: TGTGCCTGGAGTGGATCTAGCGGCCGATCCTACGAGCAGTACTTC.

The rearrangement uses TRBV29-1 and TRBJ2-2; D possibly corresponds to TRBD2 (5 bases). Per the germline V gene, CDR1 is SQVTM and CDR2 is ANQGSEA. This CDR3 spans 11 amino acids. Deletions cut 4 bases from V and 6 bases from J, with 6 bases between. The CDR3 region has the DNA TGCAGCGTTGTGGGAGCCGGGGAGCTGTTTTTT. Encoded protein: CSVVGAGELFF.

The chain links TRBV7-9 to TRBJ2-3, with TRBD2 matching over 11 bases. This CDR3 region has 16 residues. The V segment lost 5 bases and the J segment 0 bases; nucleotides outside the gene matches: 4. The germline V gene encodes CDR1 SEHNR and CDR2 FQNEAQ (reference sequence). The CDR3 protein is CASSTASGRSTDTQYF. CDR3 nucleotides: TGTGCCAGCAGCACAGCTAGCGGGAGGAGCACAGATACGCAGTATTTT.

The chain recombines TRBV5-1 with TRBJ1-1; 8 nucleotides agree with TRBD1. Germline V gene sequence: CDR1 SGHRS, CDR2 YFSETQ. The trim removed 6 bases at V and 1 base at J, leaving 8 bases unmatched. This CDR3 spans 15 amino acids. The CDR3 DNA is TGCGCCAGCACACACGGCGGGACAGGGAACACTGAAGCTTTCTTT. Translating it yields CASTHGGTGNTEAFF.

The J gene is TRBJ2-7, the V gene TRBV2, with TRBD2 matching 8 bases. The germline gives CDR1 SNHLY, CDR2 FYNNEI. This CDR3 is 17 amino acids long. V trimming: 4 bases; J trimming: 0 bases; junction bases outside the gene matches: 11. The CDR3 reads CASSATPLAGGSYEQYF. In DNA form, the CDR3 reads TGTGCCAGCAGTGCCACCCCCCTTGCGGGAGGCTCCTACGAGCAGTACTTC.

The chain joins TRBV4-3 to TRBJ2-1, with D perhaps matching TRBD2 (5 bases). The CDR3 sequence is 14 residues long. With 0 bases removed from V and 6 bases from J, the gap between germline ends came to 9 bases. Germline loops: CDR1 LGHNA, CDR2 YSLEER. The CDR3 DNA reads TGCGCCAGCAGCCAAGATTCCAGCGGCAATGAGCAGTTCTTC. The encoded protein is CASSQDSSGNEQFF.

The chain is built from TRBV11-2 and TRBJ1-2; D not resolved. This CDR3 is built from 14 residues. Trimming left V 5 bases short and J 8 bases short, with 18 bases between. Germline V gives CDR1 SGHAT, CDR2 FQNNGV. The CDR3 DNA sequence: TGTGCCAGCAGCCAATATCCCGCGGGCGGCGGCTACACCTTC. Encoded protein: CASSQYPAGGGYTF.

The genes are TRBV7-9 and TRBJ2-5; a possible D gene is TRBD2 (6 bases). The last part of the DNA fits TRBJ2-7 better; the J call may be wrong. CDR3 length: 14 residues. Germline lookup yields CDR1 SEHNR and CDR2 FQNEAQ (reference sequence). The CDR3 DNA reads TGTGCCAGCAGCACCACTAGCTTCTCCTACGAGCAGTACTTC. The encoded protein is CASSTTSFSYEQYF.